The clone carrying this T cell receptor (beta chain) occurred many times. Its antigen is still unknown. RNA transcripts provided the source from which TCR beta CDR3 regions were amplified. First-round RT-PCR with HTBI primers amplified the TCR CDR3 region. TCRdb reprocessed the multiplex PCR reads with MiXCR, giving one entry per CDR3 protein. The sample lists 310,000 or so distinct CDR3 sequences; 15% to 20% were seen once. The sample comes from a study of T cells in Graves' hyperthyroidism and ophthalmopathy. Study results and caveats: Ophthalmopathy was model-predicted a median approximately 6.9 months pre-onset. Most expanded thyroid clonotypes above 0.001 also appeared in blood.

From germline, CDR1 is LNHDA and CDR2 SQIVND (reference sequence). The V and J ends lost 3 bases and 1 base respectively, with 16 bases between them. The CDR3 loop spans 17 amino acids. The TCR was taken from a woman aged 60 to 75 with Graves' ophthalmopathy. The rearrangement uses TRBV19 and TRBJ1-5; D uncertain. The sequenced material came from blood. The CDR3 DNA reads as TGTGCCAGTAGTATTGAGCTTGGGCGGATAAGCAATCAGCCCCAGCATTTT. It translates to CASSIELGRISNQPQHF. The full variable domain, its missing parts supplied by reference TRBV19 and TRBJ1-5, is DGGITQSPKYLFRKEGQNVTLSCEQNLNHDAMYWYRQDPGQGLRLIYYSQIVNDFQKGDIAEGYSVSREKKESFPLTVTSAQKNPTAFYLCASSIELGRISNQPQHFGDGTRLSIL.